These 17 T cell receptor beta chains were all obtained from the same sample, sequenced in a study of cytomegalovirus exposure and HLA in healthy donors (dated by TCRdb to 2016 to 2017). Library preparation employed the immunoSEQ multiplex PCR assay. For the multiplex PCR, a mixture combining 60 forward primers for TCR Vbeta segments and 13 reverse primers for TCR Jbeta segments was used. What TCRdb holds here is the immuneACCESS table cut down to in-frame rearrangements. Part of the clones is not present; checked against another copy, under half of the missing clones reflect an unresolved V gene, and the others are unexplained. In all, the sample holds about 140,000 clones, and 82% of those were seen once. Roughly 3.1% of the sample lies in the top ten. Source material: PBMCs. The receptors derive from a man in his late teens or twenties in good health and CMV-seropositive.

The chain has TRBV27 and TRBJ1-5; D gene unclear. V was clipped by 3 bases and J by 0 bases, with 6 bases between them. The CDR3 covers 14 residues. Germline CDR1 and CDR2: MNHEY and SMNVEV (reference sequence). CDR3: CASSFSVSNQPQHF. The CDR3 region has the DNA TGTGCCAGCAGTTTCTCCGTTAGCAATCAGCCCCAGCATTTT.

This clone was recorded once. The chain is built from TRBV19 and TRBJ2-1, with D tentatively TRBD2 (6 bases). This CDR3 is 14 amino acids long. CDR1 is LNHDA, CDR2 SQIVND, per germline (reference sequence). Trimming removed 7 bases from V and 4 bases from J, with 14 bases in between. This CDR3 is CASTSDGSYNEQFF. The CDR3 bases are TGTGCCAGTACGTCGGACGGGAGTTACAATGAGCAGTTCTTC.

The chain uses TRBV6-6 and TRBJ2-2, with D perhaps TRBD1 (7 bases). Trimming pared 6 bases from V and 2 bases from J, leaving 16 bases between. This CDR3 is 16 amino acids long. Germline V gene lookup returns CDR1 MNHNY and CDR2 SVGAGI (reference sequence). The CDR3 nucleotides are TGTGCCAGCAGGGAGGGGGCTAGCGCTAACACCGGGGAGCTGTTTTTT. Translation gives CASREGASANTGELFF.

The chain joins TRBV27 to TRBJ2-3; 7 nucleotides align to TRBD1. Germline V gene lookup returns CDR1 MNHEY and CDR2 SMNVEV (reference sequence). V shed 3 bases, J shed 4 bases, and the junction held 4 bases outside the gene matches. This CDR3 is 14 amino acids long. The CDR3 region has the DNA TGTGCCAGCAGTTTGGCAGGGGGAGCAGATACGCAGTATTTT. Translating it yields CASSLAGGADTQYF.

The rearrangement uses TRBV28 and TRBJ1-2, with D unclear. The germline V and J ends were trimmed by 5 bases and 5 bases, with 18 bases remaining between them. The CDR3 loop spans 15 amino acids. The V gene's germline CDR1 is MDHEN and CDR2 SYDVKM. CDR3 in DNA: TGTGCCAGCAGTCCGGCGGAGGCAAGAACTTATGGCTACACCTTC. Residues: CASSPAEARTYGYTF.

The rearrangement joins TRBV5-1 to TRBJ1-1; D might be TRBD1 (5 bases). V lost 2 bases and J lost 2, with 10 bases in between. CDR1 SGHRS and CDR2 YFSETQ come from the germline V gene. The CDR3 runs to 14 residues. The CDR3 DNA reads TGCGCCAGCAGCTTAATAACAGGTAACACTGAAGCTTTCTTT. Its translation: CASSLITGNTEAFF.

The chain employs TRBV19 and TRBJ2-3; no reliable D call. In germline, CDR1 is LNHDA, CDR2 SQIVND (reference sequence). V lost 1 base and J lost 0, with 11 bases in between. The CDR3 totals 16 residues. The CDR3 reads CASSIGYSASTDTQYF. CDR3 sequence (DNA): TGTGCCAGTAGTATAGGTTACAGTGCTAGCACAGATACGCAGTATTTT.

The count of this clone is one. One end of the junction is discordant with germline, which a read error may explain. The same CDR3 can be traced to other DNA sequences in this sample. V and J are TRBV18 and TRBJ1-3; 9 bases align to TRBD1. The CDR3 runs to 16 residues. CDR1 is KGHSH, CDR2 LQKENI, per germline. The CDR3 region has the DNA TGCGCCAGCTCACGCCTACAGGGGGCTGGAGGAAACACCATATATTTT. Translating it yields CASSRLQGAGGNTIYF.

The rearrangement links TRBV5-6 to TRBJ1-1, with 11 bases fitting TRBD1. CDR1 SGHDT and CDR2 YYEEEE come from the germline V gene. CDR3 length: 16 residues. J lost 7 bases, V lost 2 bases, and 10 bases had no gene match. The CDR3 loop reads CASSFRTGGGGIEAFF. The CDR3 bases are TGTGCCAGCAGCTTCCGGACAGGGGGCGGGGGGATTGAAGCTTTCTTT.

V is TRBV7-2 and J is TRBJ2-1; the match to TRBD2 covers 8 bases. Germline V gives CDR1 SGHTA, CDR2 FQGNSA. CDR3 length: 15 residues. J gave up 5 bases and V 0 bases, and 3 bases lay outside the gene matches. The CDR3, as DNA: TGTGCCAGCAGCTTAGCTAGCGGGAATAACAATGAGCAGTTCTTC. Amino acid sequence: CASSLASGNNNEQFF.

The chain is built from TRBV5-1 and TRBJ1-4; possible D gene TRBD1, 6 bases. Germline V CDR1 and CDR2: SGHRS, YFSETQ. V lost 3 bases and J 8 bases, leaving 17 bases between the germline ends. This CDR3 is built from 15 residues. CDR3: CASSSEGGAREKLFF. In DNA, the CDR3 is TGCGCCAGCAGCTCGGAGGGGGGGGCCCGCGAAAAACTGTTTTTT.

V usage is TRBV25-1 and J usage is TRBJ2-6; the D gene is possibly TRBD1 (6 bases). Germline V gene data show CDR1 as MGHDK and CDR2 as SYGVNS. CDR3 length: 18 amino acids. V gave up 2 bases and J gave up 0 bases, with 14 bases separating them. In nucleotides, the CDR3 is TGTGCCAGCAGTGAAAGGCAGGGGCTCGGCTCTGGGGCCAACGTCCTGACTTTC. Translating gives CASSERQGLGSGANVLTF.

V and J are TRBV7-9 and TRBJ2-5; D perhaps matches TRBD1 (5 bases). CDR3 length equals 15 residues. V lost 1 base to trimming and J lost 5 bases, with 14 bases between them. Germline V gene data show CDR1 as SEHNR and CDR2 as FQNEAQ (reference sequence). DNA of the CDR3: TGTGCCAGCAGCTTAGGGACATCCGTGTCGGAGACCCAGTACTTC. Protein: CASSLGTSVSETQYF.

J is TRBJ2-7 and V is TRBV5-4; 14 nucleotides agree with TRBD2. Germline V gives CDR1 SGHNT, CDR2 YYREEE (reference sequence). The CDR3 contains 13 residues. The CDR3: CASSEGLAGGWKV. For the CDR3, the DNA is TGTGCCAGCAGCGAAGGACTAGCGGGAGGTTGGAAAGTC.

V is TRBV5-5 and J is TRBJ2-1; tentatively, D is TRBD1 (5 bases). Germline lookup yields CDR1 SGHKS and CDR2 YYEKEE (reference sequence). Trimming left V 0 bases short and J 7 bases short, with 11 bases between. This CDR3 region has 14 residues. CDR3 amino acids: CASSLASQGNEQFF. As DNA, the CDR3 is TGTGCCAGCAGCTTGGCGAGTCAGGGTAATGAGCAGTTCTTC.

This sequence joins TRBV7-2 and TRBJ1-5; 7 nucleotides match TRBD1. V was pared by 5 bases and J by 5 bases, with 3 bases of the junction left unmatched. The germline V gene has CDR1 SGHTA and CDR2 FQGNSA. This CDR3 spans 13 amino acids. This chain's CDR3 is CASSPQGYQPQHF. CDR3 in DNA: TGTGCCAGCAGCCCACAGGGGTATCAGCCCCAGCATTTT.

This chain joins TRBV6-6 and TRBJ2-7; D uncertain. The CDR3 has 11 amino acids. CDR1 MNHNY and CDR2 SVGAGI come from the germline V gene (reference sequence). Deletions cut 8 bases from V and 4 bases from J, with 9 bases between. The DNA of the CDR3 is TGTGCCAGCGCCCCGGGTTACGAGCAGTACTTC. Protein product: CASAPGYEQYF.